The clone carrying this TCR beta chain showed up just a few times. The antigen is undetermined. The data belong to a study of T-cell memory formation after mild COVID-19. General observations from the study: Contracting CD8+ clones were enriched in EMRA, CD4+ mainly in CM and EM. While clones contracting from day 15 to 85 were balanced between CD4 and CD8, later expanders leaned CD4+.

cDNA libraries for TCR alpha and TCR beta, carrying sample barcodes and UMIs, came from 5'RACE with constant-segment primers. TCRdb passed the 5' RACE reads through MiXCR, listing each CDR3 protein once. Counted here are approximately 430,000 distinct CDR3 sequences, roughly a quarter occurring once; the ten biggest clones make up about an eighth. The CDR3 has 14 amino acids. The ends lost 4 bases at V and 6 bases at J; junction bases unmatched: 5. CDR1 MNHEY and CDR2 SVGAGI come from the germline V gene. This sequence originates from an adult woman who had mild COVID-19 (a few samples of this study predate the infection). Cell type and time point are not known. The chain carries TRBV6-5 and TRBJ2-2; 7 bases align to TRBD1. The sequenced material came from PBMCs or a T cell subset sorted from them (not recorded which). The CDR3 DNA sequence: TGTGCCAGCAGTTCGACAGGGTTCGCCGGGGAGCTGTTTTTT. This gives the protein CASSSTGFAGELFF.